The T cell receptor (beta chain) described here comes from a study of spatial heterogeneity in lung cancer. Study-wide points: Estimates put coverage of tumor T cells approximately 7% for alpha and approximately 13% for beta chains. Tumor mutation count correlated with how many alpha and beta TCRs expanded intratumorally.

TCRdb re-called the 5' RACE reads with MiXCR, one entry per CDR3 protein. Of around 11,000 distinct CDR3 sequences detected, 7.5% to 9% appear once; the ten largest clones hold around 21%. In its sample, this clonotype was seen a few times. The antigen is not known. Trimming removed 3 bases at V and 7 bases at J, with 12 bases between. Germline lookup yields CDR1 MDHEN and CDR2 SYDVKM. The CDR3 is made up of 13 amino acids. Noted time point: sample taken at primary tumor resection. The donors comprised approximately 72 untreated early-stage non-small cell lung cancer patients. Whole RNA, isolated from tumor, nontumor lung or frozen PBMC, was sequenced without prior sorting.

The sample was lung tumor tissue, taken at surgery. The chain links TRBV28 to TRBJ2-5; D is perhaps TRBD1 (5 bases). This clonotype originated in a female donor with early-stage non-small cell lung cancer. CDR3 DNA: TGTGCCAGCAGTTTGGGGCAGAGCACGACCCAGTACTTC. Encoded protein: CASSLGQSTTQYF.